These 18 T cell receptor beta chains came from one sample sequenced in a study of read filtering for tumor transcriptome and immune sequencing. From approximately 430 ng of RNA, a library with molecular barcoded alpha/delta and beta/gamma adaptors was made. TCRdb used MiXCR to reprocess the reads, holding one entry per CDR3 protein. This sample carries tens of thousands of distinct CDR3 sequences, nearly 20% of them seen once, and the ten largest clones take over 12%. The specimen was a population of CD138-negative cells sorted from bone marrow. These receptors were taken from a donor aged 40 or older with multiple myeloma.

This clonotype was seen ten or more times. This sequence joins TRBV20-1 and TRBJ2-7; D is possibly TRBD1 (6 bases). The germline V gene encodes CDR1 DFQATT and CDR2 SNEGSKA (reference sequence). This CDR3 has 12 residues. Trimming stripped 3 bases from V and 6 bases from J, with 12 bases between. CDR3 loop: CSASPTGREQYF. The CDR3 bases are TGCAGTGCTAGTCCTACAGGGCGCGAGCAGTACTTC.

In this sample, this clonotype turned up many times. The chain recombines TRBV30 with TRBJ2-1; tentatively, D is TRBD1 (6 bases). Germline V gene lookup returns CDR1 GTSNPN and CDR2 SVGIG (reference sequence). V was shortened by 4 bases and J by 9 bases, with 19 bases between the two germline ends. The CDR3 has 14 amino acids. The CDR3 loop is CAWNVIQGPGEQFF. The CDR3 region has the DNA TGTGCCTGGAACGTCATACAGGGTCCAGGTGAGCAGTTCTTC. Full variable domain (outside the CDR3, taken from reference TRBV30 and TRBJ2-1): SQTIHQWPATLVQPVGSPLSLECTVEGTSNPNLYWYRQAAGRGLQLLFYSVGIGQISSEVPQNLSASRPQDRQFILSSKKLLLSDSGFYLCAWNVIQGPGEQFFGPGTRLTVL.

The chain carries TRBV28 and TRBJ2-7, with TRBD2 matching over 8 bases. The CDR3 spans 14 residues. Germline CDR1 reads MDHEN; CDR2 reads SYDVKM. V shed 6 bases and J 7 bases; nucleotides not matched to a gene: 11. CDR3 bases: TGTGCCAGCAGCCGGGGGGGCCTGGGTAATGAGCAGTACTTC. Residues: CASSRGGLGNEQYF.

This clonotype was observed a few times. The DNA of the CDR3 is TGCGCCAGCAGCTTGCTGCGAAGCCCAAACTCGCGGAGCTCCTACAATGAGCAGTTCTTC. Translated: CASSLLRSPNSRSSYNEQFF. This rearrangement joins TRBV5-1 to TRBJ2-1; D remains unclear. Trimming took 1 base from V and 0 from J, leaving 23 bases between them. CDR3 length: 20 amino acids. Germline CDR1 SGHRS, CDR2 YFSETQ.

This clonotype came up many times. The chain joins TRBV29-1 to TRBJ2-5, with unresolved D. From germline, CDR1 is SQVTM and CDR2 ANQGSEA. This CDR3 has 11 amino acids. Trimming removed 6 bases at V and 4 bases at J, with 9 bases between. CDR3 in amino acids: CSVRARETQYF. In nucleotides, the CDR3 is TGCAGCGTCCGGGCGCGAGAGACCCAGTACTTC. Full variable domain (missing parts from reference TRBV29-1 and TRBJ2-5): SAVISQKPSRDICQRGTSLTIQCQVDSQVTMMFWYRQQPGQSLTLIATANQGSEATYESGFVIDKFPISRPNLTFSTLTVSNMSPEDSSIYLCSVRARETQYFGPGTRLLVL.

The rearrangement links TRBV19 to TRBJ2-2, with D possibly TRBD1 on 6 matching bases. The length of the CDR3 is 15 residues. The V gene lost 4 bases and the J gene lost 7 bases, with 16 bases spanning the gap. Germline loops: CDR1 LNHDA, CDR2 SQIVND (reference sequence). CDR3 in DNA: TGTGCCAGTAGTACGGGTCAGGGGCGCGTCGGGGAGCTGTTTTTT. Translating it yields CASSTGQGRVGELFF.

This clonotype was detected ten times or more. V is TRBV3-1 and J is TRBJ2-1; 13 nucleotides agree with TRBD2. Per the germline V gene, CDR1 is LGHDT and CDR2 is YNNKEL (reference sequence). The trim removed 4 bases at V and 6 bases at J, leaving 9 bases unmatched. This CDR3 is built from 17 residues. The CDR3 is CASSRTSGRAGFNEQFF. The CDR3 bases are TGTGCCAGCAGCCGTACTAGCGGGAGGGCGGGATTCAATGAGCAGTTCTTC.

V is TRBV20-1 and J is TRBJ2-3; D gene uncertain. The germline V gene has CDR1 DFQATT and CDR2 SNEGSKA (reference sequence). The CDR3 consists of 15 residues. V was shortened by 1 base and J by 4 bases, with 15 bases between the two germline ends. The DNA of the CDR3 is TGCAGTGCTAGAGTTTCCGGAAAGCGAGCAGATACGCAGTATTTT. Its protein is CSARVSGKRADTQYF.

This clonotype was seen at least ten times. In DNA, the CDR3 is TGCAGTGCTGAGGGACTAGCGGGTAGCACAGATACGCAGTATTTT. Its protein product is CSAEGLAGSTDTQYF. The chain carries TRBV20-1 and TRBJ2-3; 12 positions agree with TRBD2. V was pared by 5 bases and J by 0 bases, with 3 bases of the junction left unmatched. The germline CDR1 and CDR2 sequences are DFQATT and SNEGSKA (reference sequence). CDR3 length equals 15 residues.

This clonotype showed up just once. The chain couples TRBV11-2 to TRBJ2-1; maybe TRBD2 (6 bases). Per germline, CDR1 SGHAT and CDR2 FQNNGV. V was trimmed by 5 bases and J by 8 bases, leaving 22 bases between them. CDR3 length: 16 residues. CDR3 bases: TGTGCCAGCAGCGCAATCAGGACTGGCGGGATAGATGAGCAGTTCTTC. Protein: CASSAIRTGGIDEQFF.

A word on this clonotype: This may be a read error: a much more frequent sequence differs by one nucleotide. The rearrangement uses TRBV5-1 and TRBJ2-3; tentatively, D is TRBD2 (5 bases). The CDR3 has 14 amino acids. Germline V gene data show CDR1 as SGHRS and CDR2 as YFSETQ. The CDR3 nucleotides read TGCGCCAGCAGCTTGAAACTAGTCCCAGATACGCGGTATTTT. This gives the protein CASSLKLVPDTRYF.

With respect to this clonotype: This may be a read error: a much more frequent sequence differs by one nucleotide. V gene TRBV11-1 combines with J gene TRBJ2-3; the D is unclear. Germline V lookup: CDR1 SGHAT, CDR2 FQDESV (reference sequence). This CDR3 has 15 residues. CDR3 coding DNA: TGTGTCAGCAGCAATGGGGTCAGGCCCACAGATACGCAGTATTTT. The encoded protein is CVSSNGVRPTDTQYF.

This clonotype was detected ten times or more. The V gene is TRBV9, the J gene TRBJ2-3; perhaps D is TRBD1 or TRBD2 (5 bases each). The CDR3 runs to 16 residues. CDR1 is SGDLS, CDR2 YYNGEE, per germline. V gave up 0 bases and J gave up 3 bases, with 14 bases separating them. CDR3 amino acids: CASSVEDLWGTDTQYF. The CDR3 DNA reads as TGTGCCAGCAGCGTAGAGGACCTCTGGGGGACAGATACGCAGTATTTT.

The J gene is TRBJ1-5, the V gene TRBV5-1; no clear D. V lost 3 bases and J lost 5, with 3 bases in between. The CDR3 is 11 residues long. Germline CDR1 reads SGHRS; CDR2 reads YFSETQ. CDR3 nucleotide sequence: TGCGCCAGCAGCTCTCATCAGCCCCAGCATTTT. It yields the protein CASSSHQPQHF. Full variable domain (remainder filled in from reference TRBV5-1 and TRBJ1-5): KAGVTQTPRYLIKTRGQQVTLSCSPISGHRSVSWYQQTPGQGLQFLFEYFSETQRNKGNFPGRFSGRQFSNSRSEMNVSTLELGDSALYLCASSSHQPQHFGDGTRLSIL.

This clonotype was picked up a small number of times. The chain has TRBV5-1 and TRBJ2-1; 14 positions match TRBD2. The junction had 4 bases not matched to a gene; V was cut back by 4 bases and J by 1 base. CDR3 length equals 17 residues. Germline V gene data show CDR1 as SGHRS and CDR2 as YFSETQ. CDR3 sequence reads: CASSAGLAGVSYNEQFF. The CDR3 coding sequence is TGCGCCAGCAGCGCGGGACTAGCGGGAGTTTCCTACAATGAGCAGTTCTTC.

This clonotype was seen once. Given a much more abundant clone one base away, this may be a read error. The chain couples TRBV5-1 to TRBJ1-1; no clear D gene. This CDR3 spans 13 amino acids. Germline assignment: CDR1 SGHRS and CDR2 YFSETQ. The DNA for the CDR3 is TGCGCCAGCAGCTTGGGTTTTCAGTCTGATGCTTTCTTT. It translates to CASSLGFQSDAFF.

This clonotype was recorded at least ten times. The V gene is TRBV28, the J gene TRBJ1-1; D is ambiguous. Trimming took 2 bases from V and 6 from J, leaving 16 bases between them. The length of the CDR3 is 15 residues. Germline loops: CDR1 MDHEN, CDR2 SYDVKM. CDR3 DNA sequence: TGTGCCAGCAGTTTAAGAATGGGCAGGAGGGCTGAAGCTTTCTTT. Encoded protein: CASSLRMGRRAEAFF.

This clonotype has only one observation. The genes are TRBV28 and TRBJ1-5; D not resolved. V dropped 2 bases and J dropped 3 bases, with 5 bases sitting between them. The length of the CDR3 is 13 residues. The V gene's germline CDR1 is MDHEN and CDR2 SYDVKM. DNA of the CDR3: TGTGCCAGCAGTTTACAGACCAATCAGCCCCAGCATTTT. It specifies CASSLQTNQPQHF.